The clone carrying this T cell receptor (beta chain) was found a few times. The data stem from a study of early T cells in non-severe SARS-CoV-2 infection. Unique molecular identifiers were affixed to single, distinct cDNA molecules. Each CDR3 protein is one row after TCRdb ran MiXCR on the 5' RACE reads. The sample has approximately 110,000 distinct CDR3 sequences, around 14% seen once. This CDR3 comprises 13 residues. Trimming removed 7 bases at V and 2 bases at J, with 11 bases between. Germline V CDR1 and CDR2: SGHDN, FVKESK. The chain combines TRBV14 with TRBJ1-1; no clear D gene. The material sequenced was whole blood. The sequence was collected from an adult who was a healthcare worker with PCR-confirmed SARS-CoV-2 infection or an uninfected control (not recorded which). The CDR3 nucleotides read TGTGCCAGCAAAAGAGGTTTAAACACTGAAGCTTTCTTT. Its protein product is CASKRGLNTEAFF.